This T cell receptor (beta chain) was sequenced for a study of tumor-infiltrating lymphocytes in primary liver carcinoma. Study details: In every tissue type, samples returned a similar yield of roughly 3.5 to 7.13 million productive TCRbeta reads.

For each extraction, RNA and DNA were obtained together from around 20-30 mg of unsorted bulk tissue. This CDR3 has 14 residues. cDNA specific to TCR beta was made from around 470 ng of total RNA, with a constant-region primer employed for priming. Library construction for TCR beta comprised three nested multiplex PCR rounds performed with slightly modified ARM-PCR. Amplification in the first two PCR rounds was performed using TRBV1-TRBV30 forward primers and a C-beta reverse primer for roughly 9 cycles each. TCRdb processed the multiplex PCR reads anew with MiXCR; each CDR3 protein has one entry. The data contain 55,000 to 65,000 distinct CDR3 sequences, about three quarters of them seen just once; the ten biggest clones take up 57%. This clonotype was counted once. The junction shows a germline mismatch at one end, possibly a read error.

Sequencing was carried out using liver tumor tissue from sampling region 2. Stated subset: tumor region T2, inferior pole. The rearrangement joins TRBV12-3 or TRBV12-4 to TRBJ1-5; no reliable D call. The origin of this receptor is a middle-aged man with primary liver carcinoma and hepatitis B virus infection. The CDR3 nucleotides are TGTGCCAGCAGCTTAGATGCGGGCAATCAGCCCCAGCATTTT. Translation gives CASSLDAGNQPQHF.